This T cell receptor beta chain originates from a study of blood T cell repertoires in COVID-19. The CDR3 totals 12 residues. The germline V and J ends were trimmed by 7 bases and 10 bases, with 16 bases remaining between them. Germline-derived CDR1 and CDR2 are SNHLY and FYNNEI. TCRdb's table, derived via immunoSEQ multiplex PCR, lists solely in-frame clones and lacks some. This sample has approximately 230,000 clones, with roughly 82% found just once. The V gene is TRBV2, the J gene TRBJ1-1; no firm D call. This sequence was found in a woman over 75 with active or convalescent COVID-19. The sample was peripheral blood. CDR3 region: CASIFSGYGAFF. The CDR3 coding sequence is TGTGCCAGCATTTTCTCGGGGTATGGAGCTTTCTTT.